A selection of T cell receptor beta chains follows, all from one sample in a study of tumor and adjacent non-tumor tissue in lung cancer. Using its own MiXCR run on the multiplex PCR reads, TCRdb lists one record per CDR3 protein. The sample has fewer than 120,000 distinct CDR3 sequences; approximately 80% are singletons. The sequencing input was lung tumor tissue. All receptors derive from a man aged 70 or older with non-small cell lung cancer. CDR3s include the opening cysteine and the closing phenylalanine or tryptophan. Each record gives: clone size, J gene, V gene, D gene, CDR3 DNA, CDR3 protein. D genes are given only for firm matches. Clone size appears in some rows only: once, few, many, or a class for an expanded clone.

size: -; J: TRBJ2-1; V: TRBV4-3; D: TRBD2; DNA: TGCGCCAGCAGCCAAGACCCAGCGGGGGCTGAATACAATGAGCTCTTCTTC; CDR3: CASSQDPAGAEYNELFF
size: -; J: TRBJ1-1; V: TRBV5-5; D: -; DNA: TGTGCCAGCACTGGACAGCTCCGGGGCATTGAAGCTTTCTTT; CDR3: CASTGQLRGIEAFF
size: once; J: TRBJ2-3; V: TRBV12-3/TRBV12-4; D: -; DNA: TGTGGCAGCAGTCTGCCCCGAGATAAGCAGTATTTT; CDR3: CGSSLPRDKQYF
size: -; J: TRBJ2-1; V: TRBV29-1; D: -; DNA: TGCAGCATTGAGAGGCCAAGCTCCTACAATGAGCAGTTCTTC; CDR3: CSIERPSSYNEQFF
size: -; J: TRBJ1-2; V: TRBV29-1; D: -; DNA: TGCAGAGTTTCCGGACAGTGGGTACATGGATACACCTTC; CDR3: CRVSGQWVHGYTF
size: once; J: TRBJ2-2; V: TRBV6-1; D: -; DNA: TGTGCCAGCTGGAGTGGGGGGGCCTCCGGGGAGCTGATTTTT; CDR3: CASWSGGASGELIF
size: -; J: TRBJ2-7; V: TRBV11-2; D: -; DNA: TGTGCTAGCAGCCCCCTCGCCGGGACACCAACCTACGAGCAGTACTTT; CDR3: CASSPLAGTPTYEQYF
size: -; J: TRBJ2-5; V: TRBV6-5; D: TRBD2; DNA: TGTGCCAGCAGCCATACTAGCGGGATTCAAGAGACCCAGTACTTC; CDR3: CASSHTSGIQETQYF
size: once; J: TRBJ1-1; V: TRBV11-3; D: -; DNA: TGTGCCAACAGCTTCCGCTACAGAACCCTGAACACTGAAGCTTTCTTT; CDR3: CANSFRYRTLNTEAFF
size: -; J: TRBJ1-1; V: TRBV11-3; D: -; DNA: TGTGCCAGCAGCCCCGCCAACGCAGGGGACACTGAAGTTATCTTT; CDR3: CASSPANAGDTEVIF
size: -; J: TRBJ2-3; V: TRBV29-1; D: TRBD1; DNA: TGCAGCGTTTCGGAACAGGGGGTTTCAGATACTCAGTACTTT; CDR3: CSVSEQGVSDTQYF
size: -; J: TRBJ1-1; V: TRBV10-2; D: TRBD1; DNA: TGCGCCACCAGGGACAGGGGTGCTAAAGCTTTCTTT; CDR3: CATRDRGAKAFF
size: -; J: TRBJ2-1; V: TRBV11-1; D: -; DNA: TGTGTCAGCAGCCAACAACAGGCGAGAGGTGTGCAGATCTTC; CDR3: CVSSQQQARGVQIF
size: -; J: TRBJ2-6; V: TRBV5-4; D: -; DNA: TGTGTCAGCATCCAGGCTGGGGCCAACGTCCTGACTTTC; CDR3: CVSIQAGANVLTF
size: many; J: TRBJ2-7; V: TRBV10-3; D: -; DNA: TGTGCCATCAGTCCAGTGGTCGCCCACGAGCAGTACTTC; CDR3: CAISPVVAHEQYF
size: -; J: TRBJ1-5; V: TRBV4-3; D: -; DNA: TGCGCTAGCAGCCCGCAGAAAGGGCAGTCCCAGCATTTT; CDR3: CASSPQKGQSQHF
size: -; J: TRBJ2-7; V: TRBV28; D: TRBD2; DNA: TGTGCCGGCAGTTCACTAGCGGGATACACATACGAGCAGTACTTC; CDR3: CAGSSLAGYTYEQYF
size: -; J: TRBJ2-6; V: TRBV28; D: TRBD1; DNA: TGTGCCAGCAGTCCGATCGACAGGGGGCTCTCTGGAGCCAACGTCCTGACTTTC; CDR3: CASSPIDRGLSGANVLTF
size: -; J: TRBJ1-6; V: TRBV14; D: -; DNA: TGTGCCAGCAGCCGCGGGCGGTCACCCCTCCTATTT; CDR3: CASSRGRSPLLF
size: -; J: TRBJ2-2; V: TRBV11-2; D: -; DNA: TGTGCTAGCAGTTTAGTGGGCACAGCGGTTGCCGGGGAGCTGTTTTTT; CDR3: CASSLVGTAVAGELFF
size: -; J: TRBJ1-1; V: TRBV20-1; D: TRBD1; DNA: TGCAGTGCTCGGACAGGGGGCAGGATTTTCTTT; CDR3: CSARTGGRIFF
size: -; J: TRBJ2-2; V: TRBV5-4; D: -; DNA: TGTACCAGCAGCCTACTACAAAACACTGGGGAGCTGTTTTTT; CDR3: CTSSLLQNTGELFF
size: -; J: TRBJ2-3; V: TRBV30; D: -; DNA: TGTGCCTGGAGTGTACCCGGGGACAATCAGCTCCAGTATTTT; CDR3: CAWSVPGDNQLQYF
size: -; J: TRBJ2-5; V: TRBV29-1; D: -; DNA: TGCTGCGTTGAGGAAGGGGGAGAGACACAGTACTTC; CDR3: CCVEEGGETQYF
size: large; J: TRBJ2-5; V: TRBV10-2; D: -; DNA: TGCGCCACCCAGGGAGGTGCAACGAGGGGTGGGGAGACCCAGTACTTC; CDR3: CATQGGATRGGETQYF
size: -; J: TRBJ2-3; V: TRBV6-6; D: TRBD1; DNA: TGTGCCAGCAGTTACGATCCAGACAGGGGGTGCACAGATACGTATTATTTT; CDR3: CASSYDPDRGCTDTYYF
size: many; J: TRBJ2-5; V: TRBV10-3; D: TRBD1; DNA: TGTGCCATCAGTTCGACAGGGGGCGCGGAAGAGACCCAGTACTTC; CDR3: CAISSTGGAEETQYF
size: -; J: TRBJ2-3; V: TRBV6-5; D: TRBD2; DNA: TGTGCCATCTCCACTGCCCGACTAGCGGGAGCTGATAGGCAGTATTTT; CDR3: CAISTARLAGADRQYF